This TCR beta chain came from a study of human T cells and chemical hapten exposure. Germline CDR1 SQVTM, CDR2 ANQGSEA. The CDR3 is made up of 15 amino acids. Trimming took 4 bases from V and 0 from J; bases not matched to a gene: 8. A single record per CDR3 protein comes from TCRdb applying MiXCR to the RACE reads. The profile shows under 75,000 distinct CDR3 sequences, approximately 9% of them singletons. This clonotype was found many times. Sample time point: patch test 2, 6 weeks after DPC sensitization. Treatment in this sample: therapeutic diphenylcyclopropenone sensitization with weekly scalp DPC.

The chain combines TRBV29-1 with TRBJ1-1; 7 bases match TRBD1. The receptor's source is a woman aged 45-59 years with alopecia areata. Some clones in this sample may be carry-over from other donors' samples. Sample: whole blood, taken in connection with sensitization to the hapten diphenylcyclopropenone (DPC). CDR3 DNA sequence: TGCAGCGTTGCAAAAAGGGACAGTATGAACACTGAAGCTTTCTTT. Encoded protein: CSVAKRDSMNTEAFF. Drawing the rest from reference TRBV29-1 and TRBJ1-1, the complete variable domain is SAVISQKPSRDICQRGTSLTIQCQVDSQVTMMFWYRQQPGQSLTLIATANQGSEATYESGFVIDKFPISRPNLTFSTLTVSNMSPEDSSIYLCSVAKRDSMNTEAFFGQGTRLTVV.